Each of the 7 T cell receptor beta chains below was sequenced from the same sample in a study of neoadjuvant anti-PD-1 for oral cavity cancer. Time point given: after neoadjuvant nivolumab, at surgical resection. TCRdb keeps only in-frame clones here, not all; method: immunoSEQ multiplex PCR. The sample lists under 15,000 clones, 71% occurring once. This specimen consisted of PBMCs, obtained after nivolumab (anti-PD-1) treatment. The receptor set was obtained from a person aged 35-79 years with oral cavity squamous cell carcinoma.

J is TRBJ1-6 and V is TRBV6-6; D is perhaps TRBD1 (6 bases). There are 14 residues in the CDR3. Trimming removed 6 bases at V and 11 bases at J, with 17 bases between. Per the germline V gene, CDR1 is MNHNY and CDR2 is SVGAGI (reference sequence). The CDR3 loop reads CASREQGNIAPLHF. CDR3 in DNA: TGTGCCAGCAGGGAACAGGGTAATATTGCACCCCTCCACTTT.

The rearrangement links TRBV28 to TRBJ2-1, with 9 bases that match TRBD1. Looked up from germline, CDR1 is MDHEN and CDR2 is SYDVKM. Trimming cost V 6 bases and J 6 bases; bases outside gene matches: 15. The CDR3 is made up of 17 amino acids. CDR3 nucleotide sequence: TGTGCCAGCAGCCCCGGCCTGGGACAGGGAGGCATCAATGAGCAGTTCTTC. Protein sequence: CASSPGLGQGGINEQFF.

This chain links TRBV2 with TRBJ2-2; no clear D gene. Trimming stripped 4 bases from V and 7 bases from J, with 13 bases between. Germline values: CDR1 SNHLY, CDR2 FYNNEI. The CDR3 consists of 14 residues. The CDR3 DNA reads TGTGCCAGCAGTGTAGAGAGTAGAGGCGGGGAGCTGTTTTTT. Amino acid sequence: CASSVESRGGELFF.

The gene calls are TRBV27 and TRBJ1-2; D might be TRBD1 (6 bases). V dropped 0 bases and J dropped 4 bases, with 21 bases sitting between them. Germline V lookup: CDR1 MNHEY, CDR2 SMNVEV (reference sequence). This CDR3 has 18 amino acids. CDR3 residues: CASSLSSRSRGPLYGYTF. As DNA, the CDR3 is TGTGCCAGCAGTTTATCCTCGAGGAGCAGGGGTCCCCTCTATGGCTACACCTTC.

The genes are TRBV11-2 and TRBJ1-1; 10 positions match TRBD1. This CDR3 has 18 amino acids. The J segment lost 10 bases and the V segment lost 7 bases, leaving 24 bases of the junction unmatched. Germline CDR1 is SGHAT and CDR2 is FQNNGV. The CDR3 loop is CASKRMKLTGQGPPGAFF. For the CDR3, the DNA is TGTGCCAGCAAACGGATGAAATTAACGGGACAGGGGCCCCCGGGAGCTTTCTTT.

The table lists this clone with a few counts. The chain combines TRBV2 with TRBJ2-7; the D is unclear. Germline lookup yields CDR1 SNHLY and CDR2 FYNNEI. The CDR3 runs to 13 residues. V was shortened by 4 bases and J by 0 bases, with 7 bases between the two germline ends. The CDR3 spells CASSVIHSYEQYF. The CDR3 DNA sequence: TGTGCCAGCAGTGTGATACACTCCTACGAGCAGTACTTC.

The chain recombines TRBV9 with TRBJ1-1, with a possible D match to TRBD1 (5 bases). Germline-derived CDR1 and CDR2 are SGDLS and YYNGEE. The CDR3 length is 15 residues. V lost 4 bases and J 11 bases, leaving 24 bases between the germline ends. In nucleotides, the CDR3 is TGTGCCAGCAGCACACACGGGACGGCTGACGGTAGGGCTTTCTTT. Translation gives CASSTHGTADGRAFF.